This entry concerns a single T cell receptor beta chain. Its antigen is unknown. The repertoire was sequenced with immunoSEQ multiplex PCR; TCRdb's copy has only in-frame clones and lacks some. The sample lists over 70,000 clones, over 90% occurring once. The CDR3 consists of 16 residues. V was clipped by 4 bases and J by 2 bases; unmatched bases: 9. The V gene's germline CDR1 is LNHDA and CDR2 SQIVND (reference sequence). The entry originates in a study of siplizumab effects on memory and regulatory T cells. General study findings and limits: Where siplizumab was present, mappable alloreactive CD4+ clones averaged roughly 66% Treg-derived, compared with 25% to 30% in controls. Naive T cells appeared more diverse than memory cells and seemed to be major alloresponse contributors. There was no confirmation of the suppressive function of proliferating Tregs from siplizumab cultures. No more than a minor fraction of alloreactive clones could be traced back to unstimulated subsets.

The receptor was isolated from a human donor in good health. V usage is TRBV19 and J usage is TRBJ2-7; 9 bases line up with TRBD1. The specimen was CD8+ T cells sorted from blood. CDR3 coding DNA: TGTGCCAGTAGTAGTCTACAGGGGGCTGCGGCCTACGAGCAGTACTTC. Translation gives CASSSLQGAAAYEQYF.